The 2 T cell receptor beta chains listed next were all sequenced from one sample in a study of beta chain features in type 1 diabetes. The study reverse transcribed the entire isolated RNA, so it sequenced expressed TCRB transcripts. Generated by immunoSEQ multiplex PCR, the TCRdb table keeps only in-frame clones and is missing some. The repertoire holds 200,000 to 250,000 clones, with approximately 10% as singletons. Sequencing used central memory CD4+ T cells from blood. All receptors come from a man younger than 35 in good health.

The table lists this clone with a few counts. CDR3 sequence (DNA): TGTGCCAGCAGCGTAGTTGGGGTCTCCTACAATGAGCAGTTCTTC. Protein sequence: CASSVVGVSYNEQFF. The V call is TRBV9, the J call TRBJ2-1; D call uncertain. Trimming stripped 0 bases from V and 0 bases from J, with 7 bases between. The CDR3 consists of 15 residues. CDR1 is SGDLS, CDR2 YYNGEE, per germline.

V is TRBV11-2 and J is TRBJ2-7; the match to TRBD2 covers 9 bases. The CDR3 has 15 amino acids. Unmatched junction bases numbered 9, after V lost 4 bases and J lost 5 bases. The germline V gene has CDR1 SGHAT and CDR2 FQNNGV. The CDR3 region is CASSSEGAGGNEQYF. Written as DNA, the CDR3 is TGTGCCAGCAGCTCGGAGGGAGCGGGAGGTAACGAGCAGTACTTC.